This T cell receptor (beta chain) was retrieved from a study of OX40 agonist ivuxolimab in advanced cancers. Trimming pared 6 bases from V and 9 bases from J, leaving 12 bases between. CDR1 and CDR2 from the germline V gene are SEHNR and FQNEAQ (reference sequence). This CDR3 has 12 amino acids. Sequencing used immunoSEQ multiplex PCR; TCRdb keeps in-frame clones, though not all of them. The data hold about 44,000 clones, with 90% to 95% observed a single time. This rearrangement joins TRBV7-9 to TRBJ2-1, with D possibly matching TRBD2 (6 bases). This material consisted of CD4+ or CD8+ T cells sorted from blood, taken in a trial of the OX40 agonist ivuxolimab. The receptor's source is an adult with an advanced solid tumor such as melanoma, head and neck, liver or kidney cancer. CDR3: CASRRGGTEQFF. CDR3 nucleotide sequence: TGTGCCAGCAGACGGGGAGGAACTGAGCAGTTCTTC.